This T cell receptor (beta chain) is from a study of shared clonotypes between healthy human individuals. Libraries were prepared by immunoSEQ multiplex PCR; TCRdb keeps only in-frame clonotypes and omits some of them. The profile shows some 1,900,000 clones, approximately 95% of them singletons. As concerns this clone: A read error may account for a junction end that differs from germline.

This CDR3 has 14 amino acids. Looked up from germline, CDR1 is MGHRA and CDR2 is YSYEKL. Positively selected for CCR7, the CD45RO-negative cells used as naive CD8 cells excluded terminally differentiated effector memory CD45RA+ cells. This chain links TRBV4-1 with TRBJ2-5; 7 bases fit TRBD1. Sequenced material: naive CD8+ T cells sorted from blood. This TCR came from a man aged 18-30 years in good health. CDR3 amino acids: CASTQVQGEETQYF. In nucleotides, the CDR3 is TGCGCCAGCACCCAAGTGCAGGGGGAAGAGACCCAGTACTTC.